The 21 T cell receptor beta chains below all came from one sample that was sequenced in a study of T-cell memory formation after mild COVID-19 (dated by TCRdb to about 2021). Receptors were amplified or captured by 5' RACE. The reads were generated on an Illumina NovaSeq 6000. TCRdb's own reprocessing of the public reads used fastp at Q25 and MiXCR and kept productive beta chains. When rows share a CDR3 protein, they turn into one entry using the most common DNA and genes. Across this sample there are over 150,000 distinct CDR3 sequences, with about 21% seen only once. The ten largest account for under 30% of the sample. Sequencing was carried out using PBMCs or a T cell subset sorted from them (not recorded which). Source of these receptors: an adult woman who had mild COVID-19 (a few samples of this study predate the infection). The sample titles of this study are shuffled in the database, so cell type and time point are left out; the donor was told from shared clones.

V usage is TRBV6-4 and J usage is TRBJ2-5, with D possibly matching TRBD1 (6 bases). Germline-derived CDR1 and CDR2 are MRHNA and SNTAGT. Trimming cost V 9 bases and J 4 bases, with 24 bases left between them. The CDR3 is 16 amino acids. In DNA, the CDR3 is TGTGCCAGGCCACAGGGTTCCTTAGGATTTGGAGAGACCCAGTACTTC. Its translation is CARPQGSLGFGETQYF.

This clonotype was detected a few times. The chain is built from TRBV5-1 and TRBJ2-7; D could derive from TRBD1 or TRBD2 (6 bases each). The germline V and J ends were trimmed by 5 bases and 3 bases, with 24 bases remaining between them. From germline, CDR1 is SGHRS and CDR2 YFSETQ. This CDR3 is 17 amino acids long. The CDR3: CASRGLDRGPDYYEQYF. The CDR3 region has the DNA TGCGCCAGCAGGGGGTTGGATCGGGGGCCGGATTACTACGAGCAGTACTTC. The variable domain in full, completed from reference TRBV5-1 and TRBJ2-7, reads KAGVTQTPRYLIKTRGQQVTLSCSPISGHRSVSWYQQTPGQGLQFLFEYFSETQRNKGNFPGRFSGRQFSNSRSEMNVSTLELGDSALYLCASRGLDRGPDYYEQYFGPGTRLTVT.

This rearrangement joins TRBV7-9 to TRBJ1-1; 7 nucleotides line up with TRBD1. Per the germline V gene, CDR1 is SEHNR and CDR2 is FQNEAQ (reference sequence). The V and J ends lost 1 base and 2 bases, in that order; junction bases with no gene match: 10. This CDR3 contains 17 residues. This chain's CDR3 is CASSLGGEGAVNTEAFF. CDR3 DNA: TGTGCCAGCAGCTTAGGAGGTGAGGGGGCCGTTAACACTGAAGCTTTCTTT.

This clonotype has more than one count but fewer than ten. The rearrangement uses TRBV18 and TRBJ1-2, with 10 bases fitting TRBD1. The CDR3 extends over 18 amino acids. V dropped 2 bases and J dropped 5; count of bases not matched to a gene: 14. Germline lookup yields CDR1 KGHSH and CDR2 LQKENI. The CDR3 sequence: CASSPLGQGPVNIYGYTF. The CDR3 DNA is TGTGCCAGCTCACCATTGGGACAGGGGCCCGTCAACATTTATGGCTACACCTTC.

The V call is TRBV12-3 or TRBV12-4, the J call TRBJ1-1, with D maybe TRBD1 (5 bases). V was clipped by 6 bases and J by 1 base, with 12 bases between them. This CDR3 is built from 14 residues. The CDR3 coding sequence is TGTGCCAGCAGCCCCAGGGCACCGAACACTGAAGCTTTCTTT. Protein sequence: CASSPRAPNTEAFF.

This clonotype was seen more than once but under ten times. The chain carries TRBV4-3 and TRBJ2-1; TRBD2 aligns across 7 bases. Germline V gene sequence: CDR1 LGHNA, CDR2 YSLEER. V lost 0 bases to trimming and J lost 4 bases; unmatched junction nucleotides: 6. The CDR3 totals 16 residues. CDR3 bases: TGCGCCAGCAGCCAAGATCGGAGCGGGGTATACAATGAGCAGTTCTTC. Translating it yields CASSQDRSGVYNEQFF.

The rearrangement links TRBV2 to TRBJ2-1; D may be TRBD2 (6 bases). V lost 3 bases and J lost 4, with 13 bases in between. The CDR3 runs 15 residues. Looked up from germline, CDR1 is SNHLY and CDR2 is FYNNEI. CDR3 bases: TGTGCCAGCAGTGATGGGACTTCGGATTACAATGAGCAGTTCTTC. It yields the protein CASSDGTSDYNEQFF.

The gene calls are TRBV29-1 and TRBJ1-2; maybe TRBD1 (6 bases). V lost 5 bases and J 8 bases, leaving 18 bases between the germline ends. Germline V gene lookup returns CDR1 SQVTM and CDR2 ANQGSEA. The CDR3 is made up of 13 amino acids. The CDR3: CSVPHFQGLGYTF. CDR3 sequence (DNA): TGCAGCGTTCCACACTTCCAGGGGTTGGGCTACACCTTC.

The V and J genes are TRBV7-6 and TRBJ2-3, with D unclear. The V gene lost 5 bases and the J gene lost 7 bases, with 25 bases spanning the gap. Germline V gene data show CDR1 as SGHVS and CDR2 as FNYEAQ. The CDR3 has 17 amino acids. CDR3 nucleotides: TGTGCCAGCAGCGGACGTCCCACGTCGGCCCTACCCTATACGCAGTATTTT. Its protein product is CASSGRPTSALPYTQYF.

The CDR3 region has the DNA TGTGCCAGCAGTTACTGGTCAGGGATGGATACGCAGTATTTT. Translating it yields CASSYWSGMDTQYF. This chain connects TRBV6-2 or TRBV6-3 to TRBJ2-3; possibly TRBD1 for D (5 bases). Trimming removed 1 base from V and 6 bases from J, with 11 bases in between. The germline V gene has CDR1 MNHEY and CDR2 SVGEGT. The CDR3 contains 14 residues.

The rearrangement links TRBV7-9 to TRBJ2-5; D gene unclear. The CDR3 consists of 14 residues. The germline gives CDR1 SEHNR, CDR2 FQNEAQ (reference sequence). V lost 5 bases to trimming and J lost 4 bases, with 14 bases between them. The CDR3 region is CASSLFPDRETQYF. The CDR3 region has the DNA TGTGCCAGCAGCCTGTTCCCCGATCGAGAGACCCAGTACTTC.

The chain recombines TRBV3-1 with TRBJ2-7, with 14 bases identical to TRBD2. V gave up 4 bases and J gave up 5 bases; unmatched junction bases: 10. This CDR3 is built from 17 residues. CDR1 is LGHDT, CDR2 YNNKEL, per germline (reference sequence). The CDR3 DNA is TGTGCCAGCAGCCCCAGGACTAGCGGGGGGTGGGGAAACGAGCAGTACTTC. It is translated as CASSPRTSGGWGNEQYF.

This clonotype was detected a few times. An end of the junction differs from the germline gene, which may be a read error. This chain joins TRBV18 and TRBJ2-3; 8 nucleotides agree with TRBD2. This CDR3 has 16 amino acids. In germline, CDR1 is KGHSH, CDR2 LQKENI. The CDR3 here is CASSPELAEHTDTQYF. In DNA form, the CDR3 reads TGTGCCAGCTCACCCGAACTAGCGGAGCACACAGATACACAGTATTTT. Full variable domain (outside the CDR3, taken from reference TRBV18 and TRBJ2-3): NAGVMQNPRHLVRRRGQEARLRCSPMKGHSHVYWYRQLPEEGLKFMVYLQKENIIDESGMPKERFSAEFPKEGPSILRIQQVVRGDSAAYFCASSPELAEHTDTQYFGPGTRLTVL.

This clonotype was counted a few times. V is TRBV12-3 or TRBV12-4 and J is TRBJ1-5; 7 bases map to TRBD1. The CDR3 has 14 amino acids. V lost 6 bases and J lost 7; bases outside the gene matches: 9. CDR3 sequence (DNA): TGTGCCAGCAGCCGCGACAGGGTGGGACAGCCCCAGCATTTT. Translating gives CASSRDRVGQPQHF.

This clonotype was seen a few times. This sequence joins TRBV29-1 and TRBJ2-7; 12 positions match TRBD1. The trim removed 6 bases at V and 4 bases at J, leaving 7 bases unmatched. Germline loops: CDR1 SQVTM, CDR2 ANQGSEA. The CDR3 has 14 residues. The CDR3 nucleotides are TGCAGCGTCGCGGGACAGGGGGCTAGGTACGAGCAGTACTTC. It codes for CSVAGQGARYEQYF.

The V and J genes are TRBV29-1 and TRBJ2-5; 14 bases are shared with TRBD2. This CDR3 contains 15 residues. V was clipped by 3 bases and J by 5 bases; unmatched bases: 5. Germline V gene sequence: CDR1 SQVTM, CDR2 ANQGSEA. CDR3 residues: CSVDGLAGGWETQYF. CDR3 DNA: TGCAGCGTTGACGGACTAGCGGGAGGTTGGGAGACCCAGTACTTC.

The CDR3 is CASRMGGGLPLNTEAFF. The DNA for the CDR3 is TGTGCCAGCAGAATGGGGGGAGGGTTGCCCTTGAACACTGAAGCTTTCTTT. This chain joins TRBV5-6 and TRBJ1-1, with D possibly being TRBD1 (5 bases). Trimming stripped 5 bases from V and 0 bases from J, with 20 bases between. This CDR3 is built from 17 residues. CDR1 and CDR2 from the germline V gene are SGHDT and YYEEEE.

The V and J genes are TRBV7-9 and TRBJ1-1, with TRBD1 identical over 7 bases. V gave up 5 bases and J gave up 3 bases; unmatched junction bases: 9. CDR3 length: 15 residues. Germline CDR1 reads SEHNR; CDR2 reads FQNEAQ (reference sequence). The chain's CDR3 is CASSTKTGKDTEAFF. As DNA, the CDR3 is TGTGCCAGCAGCACCAAGACAGGGAAGGACACTGAAGCTTTCTTT.

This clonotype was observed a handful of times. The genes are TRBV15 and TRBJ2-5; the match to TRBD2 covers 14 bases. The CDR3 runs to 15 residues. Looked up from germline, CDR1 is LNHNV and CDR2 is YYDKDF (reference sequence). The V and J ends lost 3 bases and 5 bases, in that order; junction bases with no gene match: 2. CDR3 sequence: CATSRTSGGAETQYF. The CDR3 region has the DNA TGTGCCACCAGCAGGACTAGCGGGGGGGCCGAGACCCAGTACTTC.

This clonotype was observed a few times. DNA of the CDR3: TGCAGCGGCTTCTACAATGAGCAGTTCTTC. This encodes CSGFYNEQFF. The rearrangement links TRBV29-1 to TRBJ2-1, with no clear D. CDR1 SQVTM and CDR2 ANQGSEA come from the germline V gene. This CDR3 spans 10 amino acids. Trimming took 7 bases from V and 3 from J, leaving 4 bases between them.

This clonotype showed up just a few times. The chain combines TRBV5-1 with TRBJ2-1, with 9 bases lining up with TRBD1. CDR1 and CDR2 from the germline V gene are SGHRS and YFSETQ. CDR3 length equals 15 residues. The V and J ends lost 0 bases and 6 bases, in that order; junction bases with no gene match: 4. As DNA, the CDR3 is TGCGCCAGCAGCTTGGTGGGACAGGGAATCAATGAGCAGTTCTTC. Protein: CASSLVGQGINEQFF.